The rows below give T cell receptor beta chains drawn from one sample of a study of T cells in Graves' hyperthyroidism and ophthalmopathy. TCRdb ran MiXCR on the multiplex PCR reads and lists one entry per CDR3 protein. In the table there are approximately 610,000 distinct CDR3 sequences, about 15% of which are singletons. Sequenced input: blood. The receptors derive from a woman aged 35 to 49 with Graves' ophthalmopathy. CDR3s include the opening cysteine and the closing phenylalanine or tryptophan. The order of the fields is clone size, D gene, J gene, V gene, CDR3 length, CDR3 DNA, CDR3 protein. The D gene is left open where the match is weak. Where a row states a size, it is once, few, many or the class of an expanded clone; other rows omit it.

clone size: many; D gene: .; J gene: TRBJ2-7; V gene: TRBV27; CDR3 length: 14; CDR3 DNA: TGTGCCAGCAGTTTAGTGCCAGGTTCAGGCGAGCAGTACTTC; CDR3 protein: CASSLVPGSGEQYF
clone size: .; D gene: .; J gene: TRBJ2-2; V gene: TRBV20-1; CDR3 length: 14; CDR3 DNA: TGCAGTGGCGGTTTTGACGGGAACACCGGGGAGCTGTTTTTT; CDR3 protein: CSGGFDGNTGELFF
clone size: many; D gene: TRBD1; J gene: TRBJ2-6; V gene: TRBV6-2/TRBV6-3; CDR3 length: 18; CDR3 DNA: TGTGCCAGCACTCACCGGGGACAGGGTCTCTCTGGGGCCAACGTCCTGACTTTC; CDR3 protein: CASTHRGQGLSGANVLTF
clone size: many; D gene: .; J gene: TRBJ1-1; V gene: TRBV24-1; CDR3 length: 13; CDR3 DNA: TGTGCCACCAGTGACGATCAGAACACTGAAGCTTTCTTT; CDR3 protein: CATSDDQNTEAFF
clone size: many; D gene: TRBD2; J gene: TRBJ2-7; V gene: TRBV27; CDR3 length: 15; CDR3 DNA: TGTGCCAGCAGTCTACTAGCGGGAGAACTCAACGAGCAGTACTTC; CDR3 protein: CASSLLAGELNEQYF
clone size: many; D gene: .; J gene: TRBJ1-3; V gene: TRBV7-8; CDR3 length: 14; CDR3 DNA: TGTGCCAGCAAGAGACGGGGGGACCGAAACACCATATATTTT; CDR3 protein: CASKRRGDRNTIYF
clone size: many; D gene: .; J gene: TRBJ1-2; V gene: TRBV19; CDR3 length: 14; CDR3 DNA: TGTGCCAGTACCCACCGGGACAACGCGTATGGCTACACCTTC; CDR3 protein: CASTHRDNAYGYTF
clone size: .; D gene: .; J gene: TRBJ1-6; V gene: TRBV28; CDR3 length: 12; CDR3 DNA: TGTGCCAGCAGTTTGATGGTCGGGGCCCTCCACTTT; CDR3 protein: CASSLMVGALHF
clone size: many; D gene: .; J gene: TRBJ2-3; V gene: TRBV24-1; CDR3 length: 16; CDR3 DNA: TGTGCCACCAGTGATTCCGGCCATGGTCCGGGAGATACGCAGTATTTT; CDR3 protein: CATSDSGHGPGDTQYF
clone size: many; D gene: .; J gene: TRBJ1-2; V gene: TRBV30; CDR3 length: 13; CDR3 DNA: TGTGCCTGGAGCCCGGACAGCAACTATGGCTACACCTTC; CDR3 protein: CAWSPDSNYGYTF
clone size: many; D gene: .; J gene: TRBJ1-2; V gene: TRBV19; CDR3 length: 11; CDR3 DNA: TGTGCCAGTACTACAGGGTATGGCTACACCTTC; CDR3 protein: CASTTGYGYTF
clone size: many; D gene: .; J gene: TRBJ2-7; V gene: TRBV28; CDR3 length: 16; CDR3 DNA: TGTGCCAGCAGCCGGACGGGGAGCGACCCCTCCTACGAGCAGTACTTC; CDR3 protein: CASSRTGSDPSYEQYF
clone size: many; D gene: TRBD1; J gene: TRBJ1-2; V gene: TRBV28; CDR3 length: 13; CDR3 DNA: TGTGCCAGCAGTTCGGGACAGTATAATGGCTACACCTTC; CDR3 protein: CASSSGQYNGYTF
clone size: many; D gene: TRBD1; J gene: TRBJ2-2; V gene: TRBV6-2/TRBV6-3; CDR3 length: 13; CDR3 DNA: TGTGCCAGCGGGACAGTGGACACCGGGGAGCTGTTTTTT; CDR3 protein: CASGTVDTGELFF
clone size: .; D gene: TRBD1; J gene: TRBJ1-2; V gene: TRBV11-2; CDR3 length: 17; CDR3 DNA: TGTGCCAGCAGCCGAACGGGACAGTCCCTCTCTAACTATGGCTACACCTTC; CDR3 protein: CASSRTGQSLSNYGYTF
clone size: many; D gene: TRBD1; J gene: TRBJ1-1; V gene: TRBV19; CDR3 length: 13; CDR3 DNA: TGTGCCAGTAGTGATCGACAGGGAATATGGGCTTTCTTT; CDR3 protein: CASSDRQGIWAFF
clone size: many; D gene: TRBD1; J gene: TRBJ2-7; V gene: TRBV29-1; CDR3 length: 12; CDR3 DNA: TGCAGCGTTGAAGGACAGGGCTACGAGCAGTACTTC; CDR3 protein: CSVEGQGYEQYF
clone size: many; D gene: TRBD1; J gene: TRBJ2-7; V gene: TRBV29-1; CDR3 length: 12; CDR3 DNA: TGCAGCGCCTCGGGACAGGGTTCCGAGCAGTACTTC; CDR3 protein: CSASGQGSEQYF
clone size: many; D gene: .; J gene: TRBJ1-3; V gene: TRBV2; CDR3 length: 11; CDR3 DNA: TGTGCCAGCAGCGCCGGTTCCACCATATATTTT; CDR3 protein: CASSAGSTIYF
clone size: few; D gene: .; J gene: TRBJ2-7; V gene: TRBV6-2/TRBV6-3; CDR3 length: 14; CDR3 DNA: TGTGCCAGCAGTTACAGGGGGACTAACTACGAGCAGTACTTC; CDR3 protein: CASSYRGTNYEQYF
clone size: many; D gene: .; J gene: TRBJ1-5; V gene: TRBV2; CDR3 length: 16; CDR3 DNA: TGTGCCAGCAGAGCCGACAGGTGGGTTGTTGATCAGCCCCAGCATTTT; CDR3 protein: CASRADRWVVDQPQHF
clone size: many; D gene: TRBD1; J gene: TRBJ2-7; V gene: TRBV28; CDR3 length: 14; CDR3 DNA: TGTGCCAGCAGCGGACAGGGGTCTATCTACGAGCAGTACTTC; CDR3 protein: CASSGQGSIYEQYF
clone size: many; D gene: TRBD2; J gene: TRBJ2-2; V gene: TRBV9; CDR3 length: 17; CDR3 DNA: TGTGCCAGCAGCGTAGATCCTAGCGGGACGAACACCGGGGAGCTGTTTTTT; CDR3 protein: CASSVDPSGTNTGELFF
clone size: few; D gene: .; J gene: TRBJ2-1; V gene: TRBV14; CDR3 length: 16; CDR3 DNA: TGTGCCAGCAGCCAAGCCCCCGGACAACTGGGCAATGAGCAGTTCTTC; CDR3 protein: CASSQAPGQLGNEQFF
clone size: few; D gene: .; J gene: TRBJ1-3; V gene: TRBV7-3; CDR3 length: 15; CDR3 DNA: TGTGCCAGCAGCTTAAGTAGCAACTCTGGAAACACCATATATTTT; CDR3 protein: CASSLSSNSGNTIYF
clone size: many; D gene: TRBD1; J gene: TRBJ2-7; V gene: TRBV9; CDR3 length: 16; CDR3 DNA: TGTGCCAGCAGCGTAGATTTCGGGACAGGCCCCGACGAGCAGTACTTC; CDR3 protein: CASSVDFGTGPDEQYF
clone size: many; D gene: TRBD1; J gene: TRBJ2-2; V gene: TRBV24-1; CDR3 length: 17; CDR3 DNA: TGTGCCACCAGTGACCCTGGGGGACAGGGAGACACCGGGGAGCTGTTTTTT; CDR3 protein: CATSDPGGQGDTGELFF
clone size: .; D gene: TRBD1; J gene: TRBJ1-1; V gene: TRBV29-1; CDR3 length: 13; CDR3 DNA: TGCAGCGTTGTAAGGGGGCTTAACACTGAAGCTTTCTTT; CDR3 protein: CSVVRGLNTEAFF
clone size: many; D gene: .; J gene: TRBJ1-1; V gene: TRBV15; CDR3 length: 16; CDR3 DNA: TGTGCCACCAGCAGAGAGCGGACAGCGAAGAGGACTGAAGCTTTCTTT; CDR3 protein: CATSRERTAKRTEAFF